This is a list of T cell receptor beta chains from one sample in a study of CD8 T cells in ankylosing spondylitis. TCRdb re-derived calls from the 5' RACE reads in MiXCR, one entry per CDR3 protein. The top ten clones hold roughly 14% of a sample with about 330,000 distinct CDR3 sequences, less than 9.5% of them seen once. What was sequenced was blood, either unsorted or a sorted T cell fraction (not recorded which). All receptors come from a male donor with ankylosing spondylitis. CDR3s include the opening cysteine and the closing phenylalanine or tryptophan. D genes are given only for firm matches. Clone size is stated in some rows and not others, as once, few, many or a class when expanded.

J gene | V gene | clone size | D gene | CDR3 DNA | CDR3 protein
TRBJ2-1 | TRBV19 | NA | TRBD1 | TGTGCCAGTAGTATAGTTGAGGGGGCCGGGAATGAGCAGTTCTTC | CASSIVEGAGNEQFF
TRBJ2-5 | TRBV5-1 | few | NA | TGCGCCAGCAGACAGAGAGAGTACCAAGAGACCCAGTACTTC | CASRQREYQETQYF
TRBJ2-7 | TRBV27 | NA | NA | TGTGCCAGCAGTTTTGGGCTAGACAGCTACGAGCAGTACTTC | CASSFGLDSYEQYF
TRBJ2-7 | TRBV3-1 | NA | TRBD2 | TGTGCCAGCAGTCGACCCCCTAGGCTAGCGGGAGAAGGGTACGAGCAGTACTTC | CASSRPPRLAGEGYEQYF
TRBJ2-1 | TRBV18 | many | TRBD2 | TGTGCCAGCTCACCAGGACTAGCGGGAGGCAACAATGAGCAGTTCTTC | CASSPGLAGGNNEQFF
TRBJ2-4 | TRBV4-3 | NA | NA | TGCGCCAGCAGCCAAGTTGGGACAGCCAAAAACATTCAGTACTTC | CASSQVGTAKNIQYF
TRBJ2-1 | TRBV15 | many | NA | TGTGCCACCAGCGCAGGGTCGAGGGGTTGGGAGCAGTTCTTC | CATSAGSRGWEQFF
TRBJ1-6 | TRBV4-1 | many | TRBD1 | TGCGCCAGCAGCCAACCCGGACAGGGCGGCTCCTATAATTCACCCCTCCACTTT | CASSQPGQGGSYNSPLHF
TRBJ2-2 | TRBV11-3 | few | TRBD1 | TGTGCCAGCAGCCACCGGACAGGGCGAGGGGAGCTGTTTTTT | CASSHRTGRGELFF
TRBJ2-1 | TRBV3-1 | few | NA | TGTGCCAGCAGCCCCCGTGGACTAAAGACGCGCTCCTACAATGAGCAGTTCTTC | CASSPRGLKTRSYNEQFF
TRBJ2-7 | TRBV7-9 | few | TRBD1 | TGTGCCAGCAGCTTATCTGGACAGGGAAGGCCAGAGCAGTACTTC | CASSLSGQGRPEQYF
TRBJ2-5 | TRBV3-1 | NA | NA | TGTGCCAGCAGCCGGGACACCGTAAGATCGACCCAGTACTTC | CASSRDTVRSTQYF
TRBJ2-1 | TRBV12-3/TRBV12-4 | few | TRBD2 | TGTGCCAGCAGTTTATTAGCGGGAGCGAACCGTGAGCAGTTCTTC | CASSLLAGANREQFF
TRBJ1-1 | TRBV9 | few | NA | TGTGCCAGCAGCGTCTCCGGACTAGCGAACACTGAAGCTTTCTTT | CASSVSGLANTEAFF
TRBJ2-7 | TRBV27 | NA | TRBD2 | TGTGCCAGCCTCCCCGGACTAGCGGGAGCCGGCGAGCAGTACTTC | CASLPGLAGAGEQYF
TRBJ2-6 | TRBV5-1 | NA | NA | TGCGCCAGCAGCTTTGGATTCCCTTCTGGGGCCAACGTCCTGACTTTC | CASSFGFPSGANVLTF
TRBJ2-1 | TRBV12-5 | many | NA | TGTGCTAGTGGCCAACCGGGGCTAGCCAACAATGAGCAGTTCTTC | CASGQPGLANNEQFF
TRBJ2-7 | TRBV29-1 | few | NA | TGCAGTGTTTTCGTCTACGAGCAGTACTTC | CSVFVYEQYF
TRBJ1-2 | TRBV5-1 | NA | NA | TGCGCCAGCAGCTTTGGAGGCGCAGCCGGCTACACCTTC | CASSFGGAAGYTF
TRBJ1-5 | TRBV20-1 | many | NA | TGCAGTGCTAGAGATCGGAATCAGCCCCAGCATTTT | CSARDRNQPQHF
TRBJ1-1 | TRBV5-1 | NA | TRBD1 | TGCGCCAGCAGCCCTTTACAGGGACAGGACACTGAAGCTTTCTTT | CASSPLQGQDTEAFF
TRBJ2-1 | TRBV25-1 | few | TRBD2 | TGTGCCACCAGTTCCTACCCCCGGGCTAGCGGGATCCCCTCGCACAATGAGCAGTTCTTC | CATSSYPRASGIPSHNEQFF
TRBJ2-7 | TRBV27 | few | TRBD1 | TGTGCCAGCAGTTCGGGGACAGGGGGCGTCGAGCAGTACTTC | CASSSGTGGVEQYF
TRBJ2-3 | TRBV5-1 | many | NA | TGCGCCAGCAGCTACCAGGGGGATACGCAGTATTTT | CASSYQGDTQYF
TRBJ1-4 | TRBV19 | NA | NA | TGTGCCAGTAGTATATCCACTAATGAAAAACTGTTTTTT | CASSISTNEKLFF
TRBJ1-2 | TRBV5-6 | many | NA | TGTGCCAGCAGCGGTGACAGTTGGAATGGCTACACCTTC | CASSGDSWNGYTF
TRBJ2-5 | TRBV7-2 | few | TRBD1 | TGTGCCAGCAGCCAATTACAGGGGGGATTCGAGACCCAGTACTTC | CASSQLQGGFETQYF
TRBJ2-3 | TRBV3-1 | few | NA | TGTGCCAGCAGCCCCGAGGGGGGGTCCGGAGATACGCAGTATTTT | CASSPEGGSGDTQYF
TRBJ2-1 | TRBV28 | NA | TRBD2 | TGTGCCAGCACCCAACTAGCGGGAGGGATCAATGAGCAGTTCTTC | CASTQLAGGINEQFF
TRBJ2-7 | TRBV7-2 | NA | TRBD2 | TGTGCCAGCAGCTTAGGGGACTATACGGTAGAGCAGTACTTC | CASSLGDYTVEQYF
TRBJ2-1 | TRBV6-2/TRBV6-3 | many | TRBD2 | TGTGCCAGCAGTTATCGGACTAGCGGAACCTACAATGAGCAGTTCTTC | CASSYRTSGTYNEQFF